This note documents a single T cell receptor beta chain sequence. Its antigen is unidentified. Clinical Activity Scores of at least 3, NOSPECS grades of at least 4 and durations under 3 months characterized ophthalmopathy patients. The data are from a study of T cells in Graves' hyperthyroidism and ophthalmopathy. Study background: The initial diagnosis was the point when peripheral blood was collected, ahead of any treatment.

Overall study findings and caveats: Among clonotypes expanded in thyroid above 0.001, most were also found in blood.

Germline CDR1 is ENHRY and CDR2 is SYGVKD. The CDR3 is 13 amino acids. V was trimmed by 2 bases and J by 4 bases, leaving 8 bases between them. The CDR3 regions of TCR beta were amplified from RNA transcripts. Researchers ran a first-round RT-PCR on the TCR CDR3 using the HTBI primer set. TCRdb used MiXCR to reprocess the multiplex PCR reads, holding one entry per CDR3 protein. The table has around 540,000 distinct CDR3 sequences, roughly a sixth seen once. The sequenced material came from blood. This receptor was taken from a woman aged 25 to 39 with Graves' ophthalmopathy. The J gene is TRBJ1-1, the V gene TRBV10-3; D call uncertain. CDR3 in amino acids: CAISEEGSTEAFF. CDR3 coding DNA: TGTGCCATCAGTGAGGAGGGTAGCACTGAAGCTTTCTTT.